This T cell receptor beta chain appears in the sequencing data of a study of T cells in localized non-small cell lung cancer. Findings and caveats of the study: T cell clonality was highest in uninvolved adjacent lung, above tumor. Longer overall survival was associated with a higher density of T cells in the blood.

A word on this clone: Antigen specificity is unknown.

CDR3 length: 17 amino acids. Trimming removed 3 bases from V and 1 base from J, with 16 bases in between. Germline CDR1 and CDR2: SGHAT and FQNNGV. The method was immunoSEQ multiplex PCR; TCRdb's version includes in-frame clones alone and lacks a portion of them. This sample has about 28,000 clones; approximately 84% occur once, and the top ten carry about 5.3%. The material was peripheral blood mononuclear cells, obtained before any cancer treatment. V is TRBV11-2 and J is TRBJ2-1, with a possible D match to TRBD2 (5 bases). The clonotype comes from a man aged 40 to 75 with stage III lung adenocarcinoma. The CDR3 DNA is TGTGCCAGCAGCTTGCGCACGGCGGGCGTTTCCTACAATGAGCAGTTCTTC. Protein: CASSLRTAGVSYNEQFF.